These T cell receptor beta chains were read from a single sample in a study of T cell responses to AZD1222 COVID-19 vaccine. Clones were read by immunoSEQ multiplex PCR, and TCRdb kept only the in-frame ones, dropping some. The sample holds around 140,000 clones, roughly 89% seen once. Specimen: peripheral blood, collected 28 days after the second dose of the MenACWY control vaccine. The origin of the receptors is an adult who received the MenACWY meningococcal vaccine as a control. Each CDR3 is given with its conserved first and last residue. D genes are given only for firm matches. Rows may omit the clone size; those that give it use once, few, many or a size class.

clone size,J gene,D gene,V gene,CDR3 protein,CDR3 DNA
NA,TRBJ1-1,NA,TRBV10-1,CASSFIGRGETEAFF,TGCGCCAGCAGTTTCATCGGACGGGGTGAGACTGAAGCTTTCTTT
NA,TRBJ2-2,TRBD1,TRBV27,CASRQGLNTGELFF,TGTGCCAGCAGACAGGGGCTGAACACCGGGGAGCTGTTTTTT
NA,TRBJ2-3,NA,TRBV28,CASSLGVGGTDTQYF,TGTGCCAGCAGTTTGGGGGTGGGTGGCACAGATACGCAGTATTTT
NA,TRBJ2-2,NA,TRBV12-5,CASGLVAGELFF,TGTGCTAGTGGTTTAGTGGCCGGGGAGCTGTTTTTT
NA,TRBJ2-5,TRBD2,TRBV28,CASSLGLAGGRETQYF,TGTGCCAGCAGTTTAGGACTAGCGGGGGGGAGGGAGACCCAGTACTTC
NA,TRBJ2-5,TRBD2,TRBV18,CASSPTSGRDETQYF,TGTGCCAGCTCACCGACTAGCGGGAGAGATGAGACCCAGTACTTC
NA,TRBJ1-1,NA,TRBV4-2,CASSQVLRMGTPEAFF,TGTGCCAGCAGCCAAGTGCTCCGGATGGGGACCCCTGAAGCTTTCTTT
NA,TRBJ1-1,TRBD1,TRBV9,CASSDDSQGTEAFF,TGTGCCAGCAGCGACGACTCACAGGGGACTGAAGCTTTCTTT
NA,TRBJ2-5,TRBD1,TRBV19,CASSQGAQETQYF,TGTGCCAGTAGCCAGGGGGCGCAAGAGACCCAGTACTTC
NA,TRBJ2-5,NA,TRBV7-2,CASSLGGVGPQETQYF,TGTGCCAGCAGCTTAGGAGGGGTCGGACCCCAAGAGACCCAGTACTTC
NA,TRBJ1-6,NA,TRBV7-8,CASTKTDRGRDSPLHF,TGTGCCAGCACCAAAACGGACAGAGGCCGGGATTCACCCCTCCACTTT
NA,TRBJ2-2,NA,TRBV24-1,CATSDTRANTGELFF,TGTGCCACCAGTGATACCCGGGCTAACACCGGGGAGCTGTTTTTT
NA,TRBJ1-1,NA,TRBV7-3,CASSYRDNTEAFF,TGTGCCAGCAGCTACAGGGACAACACTGAAGCTTTCTTT
NA,TRBJ2-7,NA,TRBV27,CASSLLGAQSHEQYF,TGTGCCAGCAGTTTATTGGGGGCGCAATCCCACGAGCAGTACTTC
NA,TRBJ2-5,NA,TRBV7-2,CASSFDRTRPQYF,TGTGCCAGCAGCTTTGACAGGACGAGACCCCAGTACTTC
NA,TRBJ1-5,TRBD1,TRBV19,CASSGQGGYQPQHF,TGTGCCAGTAGTGGACAGGGGGGATATCAGCCCCAGCATTTT
once,TRBJ1-1,NA,TRBV5-1,CASSLGAGNTEAFF,TGCGCCAGCAGCTTAGGGGCGGGGAACACTGAAGCTTTCTTT
NA,TRBJ1-1,NA,TRBV6-6,CASNLEPGTEAFF,TGTGCCAGCAACCTGGAACCGGGCACTGAAGCTTTCTTT
NA,TRBJ2-7,NA,TRBV19,CASSITGAPEQYF,TGTGCCAGTAGTATAACGGGGGCTCCGGAGCAGTACTTC
NA,TRBJ2-5,NA,TRBV7-2,CASSPDWGAETQYF,TGTGCCAGCAGCCCCGATTGGGGGGCGGAGACCCAGTACTTC
NA,TRBJ2-1,NA,TRBV29-1,CSVEVWQGTNEQFF,TGCAGCGTTGAAGTTTGGCAGGGGACCAATGAGCAGTTCTTC
NA,TRBJ1-4,NA,TRBV7-6,CASSLGSGKDEKLFF,TGTGCCAGCAGCTTAGGATCAGGGAAGGATGAAAAACTGTTTTTT
NA,TRBJ2-2,TRBD1,TRBV19,CASRPGQGTGGTGELFF,TGTGCCAGTAGACCGGGACAGGGTACCGGGGGTACCGGGGAGCTGTTTTTT
NA,TRBJ1-2,NA,TRBV19,CASSIGQGGYGYTF,TGTGCCAGTAGTATCGGGCAGGGTGGCTATGGCTACACCTTC
NA,TRBJ1-1,TRBD1,TRBV2,CASSDRTGNTEAFF,TGTGCCAGCAGTGACAGGACAGGGAACACTGAAGCTTTCTTT
NA,TRBJ2-7,TRBD2,TRBV28,CASSLLASGSSGEQYF,TGTGCCAGCAGTTTATTGGCTAGCGGGAGTAGTGGCGAGCAGTACTTC
NA,TRBJ2-3,NA,TRBV6-2/TRBV6-3,CASSYRETDTQYF,TGTGCCAGCAGTTACCGGGAGACAGATACGCAGTATTTT
NA,TRBJ1-6,NA,TRBV28,CASRQGGFSPLHF,TGTGCCAGCAGACAGGGAGGATTTTCACCCCTCCACTTT
NA,TRBJ2-5,NA,TRBV5-5,CASSLATQETQYF,TGTGCCAGCAGCTTGGCTACACAAGAGACCCAGTACTTC
NA,TRBJ2-2,NA,TRBV11-2,CASSLDTGITGELFF,TGTGCCAGCAGCTTAGATACAGGGATCACCGGGGAGCTGTTTTTT
NA,TRBJ2-7,NA,TRBV18,CASSPLPQTAAEQYF,TGTGCCAGCTCACCCCTACCCCAGACAGCGGCCGAGCAGTACTTC
NA,TRBJ2-2,NA,TRBV5-4,CASSLGGISSGELFF,TGTGCCAGCAGCTTGGGAGGGATTAGTTCCGGGGAGCTGTTTTTT
NA,TRBJ1-4,NA,TRBV6-5,CASSYLQREKLFF,TGTGCCAGCAGTTACCTCCAAAGGGAAAAACTGTTTTTT
NA,TRBJ2-4,TRBD2,TRBV19,CASSRGGQDEGIQYF,TGTGCCAGTAGTCGGGGGGGGCAGGATGAGGGCATTCAGTACTTC
NA,TRBJ1-2,TRBD1,TRBV2,CASTGQGRNYGYTF,TGTGCCAGCACGGGACAGGGAAGGAACTATGGCTACACCTTC
NA,TRBJ2-1,NA,TRBV4-1,CASSQDRDRPSYNEQFF,TGCGCCAGCAGCCAAGATCGAGACCGACCCTCCTACAATGAGCAGTTCTTC
NA,TRBJ1-2,NA,TRBV29-1,CSVEVLPGSDYGYTF,TGCAGCGTTGAAGTATTGCCAGGGAGTGACTATGGCTACACCTTC
NA,TRBJ2-3,TRBD2,TRBV6-5,CASSYSAGGPDTQYF,TGTGCCAGCAGTTACTCGGCGGGGGGCCCAGATACGCAGTATTTT
NA,TRBJ2-3,TRBD2,TRBV20-1,CSASAGLAGPTDTQYF,TGCAGTGCTAGTGCTGGACTAGCGGGGCCCACAGATACGCAGTATTTT
NA,TRBJ1-6,NA,TRBV7-8,CASSLVPTQLNSPLHF,TGTGCCAGCAGCTTAGTTCCCACCCAACTTAATTCACCCCTCCACTTT
NA,TRBJ2-3,TRBD2,TRBV5-1,CASSLGAGGPDTQYF,TGCGCCAGCAGCTTGGGAGCGGGAGGGCCAGATACGCAGTATTTT
NA,TRBJ2-1,TRBD2,TRBV28,CASSDAPGLRNYNEQFF,TGTGCCAGCAGCGATGCACCGGGACTACGGAACTACAATGAGCAGTTCTTC
NA,TRBJ2-1,NA,TRBV7-2,CASSDSSSYNEQFF,TGTGCCAGCTCGGACAGCAGCTCCTACAATGAGCAGTTCTTC
NA,TRBJ2-7,TRBD1,TRBV6-5,CASRTDRVAYEQYF,TGTGCCAGCAGGACGGACAGGGTCGCCTACGAGCAGTACTTC
NA,TRBJ2-7,TRBD1,TRBV28,CASTPGQGTYEQYF,TGTGCCAGCACCCCGGGACAGGGGACCTACGAGCAGTACTTC